The 13 T cell receptor beta chains below come from one sample, sequenced in a study of T cell responses to AZD1222 COVID-19 vaccine. The assay was immunoSEQ multiplex PCR, and TCRdb's table has in-frame clones only and misses some. The repertoire holds about 180,000 clones, with around 88% as singletons. The sample in question was peripheral blood, obtained on day 0 of AZD1222 vaccination. These receptors were obtained from an adult in good health.

The V call is TRBV7-9, the J call TRBJ1-6; D not certain. Germline lookup yields CDR1 SEHNR and CDR2 FQNEAQ (reference sequence). Trimming removed 1 base at V and 4 bases at J, with 8 bases between. The CDR3 runs 15 residues. CDR3 region: CASSLEVGYNSPLHF. CDR3 DNA: TGTGCCAGCAGCTTAGAAGTGGGTTATAATTCACCCCTCCACTTT. Drawing the rest from reference TRBV7-9 and TRBJ1-6, the complete variable domain is DTGVSQNPRHKITKRGQNVTFRCDPISEHNRLYWYRQTLGQGPEFLTYFQNEAQLEKSRLLSDRFSAERPKGSFSTLEIQRTEQGDSAMYLCASSLEVGYNSPLHFGNGTRLTVT.

CDR3 bases: TGTGCCAGCAGTTTAGGGCGGGCTCGCTACGAGCAGTACTTC. Translating gives CASSLGRARYEQYF. The chain is built from TRBV27 and TRBJ2-7; weak D call: TRBD2 (5 bases). Deletions cut 2 bases from V and 3 bases from J, with 11 bases between. The germline V gene has CDR1 MNHEY and CDR2 SMNVEV (reference sequence). This CDR3 has 14 residues.

This chain's CDR3 is CASSEGRRSSYEQYF. The CDR3 region has the DNA TGTGCCAGCAGCGAGGGACGGAGGAGCTCCTACGAGCAGTACTTC. The chain has TRBV5-6 and TRBJ2-7; D might be TRBD1 or TRBD2, each matching 5 bases. CDR1 and CDR2 (germline): SGHDT, YYEEEE. The CDR3 is 15 residues long. The V end lost 4 bases, the J end lost 0 bases, and 14 bases lay between the germline ends.

The chain has TRBV10-2 and TRBJ2-3, with D uncertain. Between the trimmed V and J ends, which lost 2 bases and 0 bases, there was a span of 12 bases. Germline V CDR1 and CDR2: WSHSY, SAAADI. This CDR3 is 16 amino acids long. The CDR3 loop is CASSEPQVPSTDTQYF. In DNA, the CDR3 is TGCGCCAGCAGTGAGCCCCAGGTACCCAGCACAGATACGCAGTATTTT.

The rearrangement uses TRBV20-1 and TRBJ1-1; D unresolved. Looked up from germline, CDR1 is DFQATT and CDR2 is SNEGSKA (reference sequence). The CDR3 spans 13 residues. Trimming removed 3 bases at V and 8 bases at J, with 16 bases between. CDR3 DNA: TGCAGTGCTAGTTTGCCCGCGTCGAAAGAAGCTTTCTTT. Amino acids: CSASLPASKEAFF.

This chain joins TRBV21-1 and TRBJ1-5. TRBV21-1 is marked as a pseudogene. This CDR3 region has 18 residues. CDR3 coding DNA: TGTGCCAGCAGCAAAGGAGAAGTTATGGAGGGTAGGGGTCAGCCCCAGCATTTT. Residues: CASSKGEVMEGRGQPQHF.

The chain combines TRBV11-2 with TRBJ2-1; TRBD2 agrees at 13 bases. Losses at the gene ends were 5 bases for V and 9 bases for J; bases not matched to a gene: 10. Looked up from germline, CDR1 is SGHAT and CDR2 is FQNNGV. The CDR3 is 16 amino acids. CDR3 in amino acids: CASSTSGGVPGGEQFF. DNA for the CDR3: TGTGCCAGCAGCACTAGCGGGGGGGTACCGGGCGGTGAGCAGTTCTTC.

The chain couples TRBV9 to TRBJ1-4, with TRBD1 matching 7 bases. J lost 5 bases, V lost 4 bases, and 8 bases had no gene match. CDR1 and CDR2 from the germline V gene are SGDLS and YYNGEE. The CDR3 has 15 amino acids. The CDR3 sequence: CASSPSQGPNEKLFF. CDR3 DNA sequence: TGTGCCAGCAGCCCCTCACAGGGGCCGAATGAAAAACTGTTTTTT.

The chain joins TRBV19 to TRBJ1-2; 8 bases are shared with TRBD1. CDR1 LNHDA and CDR2 SQIVND come from the germline V gene (reference sequence). V shed 4 bases, J shed 2 bases, and the junction held 0 bases outside the gene matches. This CDR3 is 13 amino acids long. The DNA of the CDR3 is TGTGCCAGTAGTAGGACAGGGAACTATGGCTACACCTTC. It yields the protein CASSRTGNYGYTF.

This chain uses TRBV11-2 with TRBJ2-7; D unclear. The CDR3 totals 17 residues. CDR1 is SGHAT, CDR2 FQNNGV, per germline. V lost 1 base to trimming and J lost 0 bases, with 16 bases between them. The CDR3 DNA reads TGTGCCAGCAGCTTAGCTGTCATTGTGGGTGGCTCCTACGAGCAGTACTTC. It encodes CASSLAVIVGGSYEQYF.

This chain joins TRBV5-1 and TRBJ1-3; D possibly corresponds to TRBD1 (5 bases). Germline V gene data show CDR1 as SGHRS and CDR2 as YFSETQ. The CDR3 has 15 residues. V lost 0 bases, J lost 2 bases, and 9 bases lay in between. CDR3 protein: CASSLVTGAGNTIYF. In DNA form, the CDR3 reads TGCGCCAGCAGCTTGGTTACGGGGGCTGGAAACACCATATATTTT.

The V call is TRBV14, the J call TRBJ1-3, with D unresolved. Germline lookup yields CDR1 SGHDN and CDR2 FVKESK. This CDR3 has 16 amino acids. Trimming took off 1 base at V and 0 bases at J, with 10 bases between the two ends. CDR3 bases: TGTGCCAGCAGCCAAGGTTCAGGCGTCTCTGGAAACACCATATATTTT. It codes for CASSQGSGVSGNTIYF. Based on the CDR3 plus reference TRBV14 and TRBJ1-3, the full variable domain is EAGVTQFPSHSVIEKGQTVTLRCDPISGHDNLYWYRRVMGKEIKFLLHFVKESKQDESGMPNNRFLAERTGGTYSTLKVQPAELEDSGVYFCASSQGSGVSGNTIYFGEGSWLTVV.

The chain combines TRBV7-2 with TRBJ2-5; TRBD1 aligns across 8 bases. This CDR3 contains 14 residues. V shed 5 bases and J 2 bases; nucleotides not matched to a gene: 4. Germline V CDR1 and CDR2: SGHTA, FQGNSA. The DNA for the CDR3 is TGTGCCAGCAGCCTGACAGGGGCGCAAGAGACCCAGTACTTC. It specifies CASSLTGAQETQYF. The full variable domain, its missing parts supplied by reference TRBV7-2 and TRBJ2-5, is GAGVSQSPSNKVTEKGKDVELRCDPISGHTALYWYRQSLGQGLEFLIYFQGNSAPDKSGLPSDRFSAERTGGSVSTLTIQRTQQEDSAVYLCASSLTGAQETQYFGPGTRLLVL.